This T cell receptor (beta chain) came from a study of T cell repertoires in cytomegalovirus infection. Findings and caveats of the study: HLA-C-restricted, CMV-specific TCR beta clonotypes were dominant ex vivo.

V lost 2 bases, J lost 4 bases, and 8 bases lay in between. CDR1 DFQATT and CDR2 SNEGSKA come from the germline V gene (reference sequence). This CDR3 contains 12 residues. This clonotype was picked up a small number of times. Antigen unknown. TCRdb called the reads again in MiXCR, with one record for every CDR3 protein. The table has around 440,000 distinct CDR3 sequences, approximately 11% seen once. This chain uses TRBV20-1 with TRBJ1-1; no reliable D call. Sequencing was carried out using PBMCs. The receptor was isolated from a human donor in good health (CMV status not recorded). Some clones in this sample may be carry-over from other donors' samples. CDR3 loop: CSARSVLTEAFF. The CDR3 nucleotides read TGCAGTGCTAGATCCGTCCTCACTGAAGCTTTCTTT.